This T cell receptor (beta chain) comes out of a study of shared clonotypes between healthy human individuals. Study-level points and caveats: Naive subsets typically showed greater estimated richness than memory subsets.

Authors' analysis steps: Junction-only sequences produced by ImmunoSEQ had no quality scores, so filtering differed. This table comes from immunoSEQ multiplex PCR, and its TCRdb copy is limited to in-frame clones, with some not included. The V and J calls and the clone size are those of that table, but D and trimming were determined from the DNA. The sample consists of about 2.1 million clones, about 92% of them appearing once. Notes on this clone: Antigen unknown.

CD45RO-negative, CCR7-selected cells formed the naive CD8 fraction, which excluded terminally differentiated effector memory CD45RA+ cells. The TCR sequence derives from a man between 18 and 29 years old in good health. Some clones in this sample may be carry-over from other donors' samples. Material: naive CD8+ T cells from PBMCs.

This CDR3 reads CASSLGTGLGEQFF. The CDR3 DNA follows: TGTGCCAGCAGCTTAGGGACAGGGCTGGGTGAGCAGTTCTTC. The rearrangement joins TRBV13 to TRBJ2-1, with 7 bases identical to TRBD1. V was clipped by 0 bases and J by 9 bases; unmatched bases: 5. Looked up from germline, CDR1 is PRHDT and CDR2 is FYEKMQ (reference sequence). The CDR3 covers 14 residues.